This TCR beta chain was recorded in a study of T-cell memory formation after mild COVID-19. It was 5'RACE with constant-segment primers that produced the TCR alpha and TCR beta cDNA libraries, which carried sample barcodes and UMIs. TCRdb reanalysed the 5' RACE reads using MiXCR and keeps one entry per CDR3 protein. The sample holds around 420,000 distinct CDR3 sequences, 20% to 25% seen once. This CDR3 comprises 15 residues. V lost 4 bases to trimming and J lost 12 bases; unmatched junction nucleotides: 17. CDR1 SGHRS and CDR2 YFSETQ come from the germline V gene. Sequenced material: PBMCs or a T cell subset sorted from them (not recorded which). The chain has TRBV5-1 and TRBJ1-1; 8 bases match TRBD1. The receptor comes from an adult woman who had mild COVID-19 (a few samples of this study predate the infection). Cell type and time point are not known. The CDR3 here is CASSPAGQGVNQTFF. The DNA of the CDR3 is TGCGCCAGCAGCCCGGCAGGACAGGGCGTAAACCAAACTTTCTTT.